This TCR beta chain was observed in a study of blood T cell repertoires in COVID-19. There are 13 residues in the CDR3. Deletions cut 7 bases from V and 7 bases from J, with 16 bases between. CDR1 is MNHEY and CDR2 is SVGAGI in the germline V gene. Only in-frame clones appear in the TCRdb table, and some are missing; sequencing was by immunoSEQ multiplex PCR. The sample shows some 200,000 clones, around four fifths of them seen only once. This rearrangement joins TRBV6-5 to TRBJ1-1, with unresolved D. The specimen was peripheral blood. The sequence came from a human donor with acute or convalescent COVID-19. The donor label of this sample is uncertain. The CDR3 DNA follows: TGTGCCAGCAAACCACGGAGGCAGCTTGAAGCTTTCTTT. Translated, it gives CASKPRRQLEAFF.